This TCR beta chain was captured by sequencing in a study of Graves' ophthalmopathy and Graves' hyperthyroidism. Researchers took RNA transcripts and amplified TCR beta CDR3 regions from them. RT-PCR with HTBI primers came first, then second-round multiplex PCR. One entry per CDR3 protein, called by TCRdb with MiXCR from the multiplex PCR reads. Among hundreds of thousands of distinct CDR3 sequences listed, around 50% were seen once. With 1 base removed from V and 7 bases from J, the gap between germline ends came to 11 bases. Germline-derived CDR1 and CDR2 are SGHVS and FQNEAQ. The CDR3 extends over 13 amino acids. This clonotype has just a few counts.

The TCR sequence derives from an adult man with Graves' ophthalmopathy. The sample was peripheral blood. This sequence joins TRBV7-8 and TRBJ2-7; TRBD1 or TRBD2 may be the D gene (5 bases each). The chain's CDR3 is CASSLVGWGEQYF. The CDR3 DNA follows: TGTGCCAGCAGCTTAGTCGGGTGGGGGGAGCAGTACTTC.